This T cell receptor (beta chain) stems from a study of T cells in localized non-small cell lung cancer. Study-wide points: Uninvolved adjacent lung showed the highest T cell clonality, exceeding tumor. Blood T cell density predicted longer survival; adjacent-lung clonality, shorter. Adjacent lung tissue had a median 57 of the top 100 clones found in the tumor.

The V end was cut by 2 bases, the J end by 5 bases, with 16 bases between. Germline loops: CDR1 SGHRS, CDR2 YFSETQ. This CDR3 has 15 amino acids. The data were produced by immunoSEQ multiplex PCR, yet TCRdb's version contains in-frame clones alone and is incomplete. The table lists tens of thousands of clones, 80% to 90% of them singletons, with roughly 18% in the top ten. As regards this clone: The antigen is undetermined.

V usage is TRBV5-1 and J usage is TRBJ2-5; TRBD1 is a possible D gene (6 bases). This clonotype originated in a male donor aged 60 or older with stage III squamous cell lung carcinoma. This specimen consisted of peripheral blood, obtained before any cancer treatment. CDR3 amino acids: CASSFPTEGDETQYF. CDR3 DNA: TGCGCCAGCAGCTTTCCGACAGAGGGGGACGAGACCCAGTACTTC.